This is a list of T cell receptor beta chains from one sample in a study of T cell responses to AZD1222 COVID-19 vaccine. Method: immunoSEQ multiplex PCR; TCRdb's copy keeps in-frame clones and lacks some. The sample holds roughly 100,000 clones, roughly 88% seen once. Sequences were derived from peripheral blood, sampled 28 days after the second AZD1222 dose. The receptors stem from an adult who received the AZD1222 COVID-19 vaccine. CDR3s include the opening cysteine and the closing phenylalanine or tryptophan. Each record gives: V gene, J gene, D gene, CDR3 protein, CDR3 DNA. D genes are given only for firm matches.

v_gene: TRBV9; j_gene: TRBJ1-2; d_gene: -; CDR3aa: CASSVGPGSRDNYGYTF; CDR3nt: TGTGCCAGCAGCGTAGGGCCAGGGTCCCGAGATAACTATGGCTACACCTTC
v_gene: TRBV25-1; j_gene: TRBJ2-3; d_gene: -; CDR3aa: CASSGDTQYF; CDR3nt: TGTGCCAGTTCTGGGGATACGCAGTATTTT
v_gene: TRBV27; j_gene: TRBJ1-4; d_gene: -; CDR3aa: CASRAGLGYEKLFF; CDR3nt: TGTGCCAGCAGGGCGGGCTTAGGGTATGAAAAACTGTTTTTT
v_gene: TRBV12-5; j_gene: TRBJ1-5; d_gene: -; CDR3aa: CASGLVLQGKGDYQPQHF; CDR3nt: TGTGCTAGTGGTTTGGTACTTCAAGGGAAGGGAGACTATCAGCCCCAGCATTTT
v_gene: TRBV6-2/TRBV6-3; j_gene: TRBJ2-7; d_gene: TRBD1; CDR3aa: CASSELAGGQYEQYF; CDR3nt: TGTGCCAGCAGCGAACTTGCAGGGGGCCAGTACGAGCAGTACTTC
v_gene: TRBV9; j_gene: TRBJ2-3; d_gene: -; CDR3aa: CASSVVGLNTDTQYF; CDR3nt: TGTGCCAGCAGCGTAGTTGGCCTTAACACAGATACGCAGTATTTT
v_gene: TRBV19; j_gene: TRBJ2-3; d_gene: TRBD2; CDR3aa: CASSIAPSLSGGGGSTQYF; CDR3nt: TGTGCCAGTAGTATAGCCCCATCCCTCTCCGGGGGGGGAGGGTCTACGCAGTATTTT
v_gene: TRBV4-3; j_gene: TRBJ1-6; d_gene: TRBD1; CDR3aa: CASSQDGGTGNSPLHF; CDR3nt: TGCGCCAGCAGCCAAGATGGCGGGACAGGGAATTCACCCCTCCACTTT
v_gene: TRBV2; j_gene: TRBJ2-7; d_gene: -; CDR3aa: CASSESSSYEQYF; CDR3nt: TGTGCCAGCAGTGAATCCAGCAGCTACGAGCAGTACTTC
v_gene: TRBV6-5; j_gene: TRBJ2-6; d_gene: -; CDR3aa: CASSYEGSGANVLTF; CDR3nt: TGTGCCAGCAGTTATGAAGGTTCTGGGGCCAACGTCCTGACTTTC
v_gene: TRBV11-3; j_gene: TRBJ1-6; d_gene: -; CDR3aa: CASSPGAGSPLHF; CDR3nt: TGTGCCAGCAGCCCAGGGGCGGGTTCACCCCTCCACTTT
v_gene: TRBV10-3; j_gene: TRBJ2-7; d_gene: TRBD1; CDR3aa: CAISDPGTGPYEQYF; CDR3nt: TGTGCCATCAGCGACCCCGGGACAGGGCCCTACGAGCAGTACTTC
v_gene: TRBV20-1; j_gene: TRBJ1-5; d_gene: -; CDR3aa: CSARGNQPQHF; CDR3nt: TGCAGTGCTAGAGGGAATCAGCCCCAGCATTTT
v_gene: TRBV19; j_gene: TRBJ1-1; d_gene: TRBD1; CDR3aa: CASSIGQGIHTEAFF; CDR3nt: TGTGCCAGTAGTATAGGACAGGGTATTCACACTGAAGCTTTCTTT
v_gene: TRBV13; j_gene: TRBJ2-7; d_gene: -; CDR3aa: CASSPYGAEQYF; CDR3nt: TGTGCCAGCAGCCCCTACGGAGCCGAGCAGTACTTC
v_gene: TRBV6-5; j_gene: TRBJ1-2; d_gene: -; CDR3aa: CASTPDGYGYTF; CDR3nt: TGTGCCAGCACTCCAGACGGATATGGCTACACCTTC
v_gene: TRBV6-5; j_gene: TRBJ2-3; d_gene: -; CDR3aa: CATPGLWGFADTQYF; CDR3nt: TGTGCCACCCCAGGGCTTTGGGGTTTCGCCGATACGCAGTATTTT
v_gene: TRBV12-3/TRBV12-4; j_gene: TRBJ1-4; d_gene: TRBD1; CDR3aa: CASSGDRDEKLFF; CDR3nt: TGTGCCAGCAGTGGGGACAGAGATGAAAAACTGTTTTTT